This TCR beta chain was profiled in a study of blood T cell repertoires in COVID-19. Looking at the study overall: The United States, Italy and Spain provided the acute and convalescent COVID-19 samples. PBMCs, B-cell-depleted T cells, or T cells were the source of the cDNA or gDNA that made up the material.

This clone occurred once. The CDR3 consists of 18 residues. The germline V and J ends were trimmed by 0 bases and 5 bases, with 17 bases remaining between them. As handled by the study authors: Reference gene primer amplification in the assay estimated nucleated cell counts. Using immunoSEQ multiplex PCR, the repertoire was profiled, and TCRdb retains in-frame clones only, with some absent. V, J and clone size derive from that table, while D and trimming were established from the DNA sequence. Here the sample spans 120,000 or so clones, around 85% being singletons. The chain is built from TRBV23-1 and TRBJ1-6, with a possible D match to TRBD1 (5 bases). TRBV23-1 is marked as an open reading frame, function uncertain. The sample taken for sequencing was peripheral blood. The receptor's source is a middle-aged man with acute or convalescent COVID-19. The CDR3 region has the DNA TGCGCCAGCAGTCAATCGCGGGGGGAAGAGGAAGATAATTCACCCCTCCACTTT. It translates to CASSQSRGEEEDNSPLHF.